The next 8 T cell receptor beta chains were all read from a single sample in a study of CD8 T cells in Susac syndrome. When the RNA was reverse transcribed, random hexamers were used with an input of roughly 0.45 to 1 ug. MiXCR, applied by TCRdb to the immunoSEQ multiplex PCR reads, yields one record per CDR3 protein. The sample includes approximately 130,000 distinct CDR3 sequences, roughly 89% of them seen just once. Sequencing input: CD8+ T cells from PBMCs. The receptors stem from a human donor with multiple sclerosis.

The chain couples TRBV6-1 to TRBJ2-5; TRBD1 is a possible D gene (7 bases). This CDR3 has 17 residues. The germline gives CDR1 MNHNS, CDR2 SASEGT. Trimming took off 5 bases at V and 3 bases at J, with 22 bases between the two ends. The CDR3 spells CASSRRRGRDGEETQYF. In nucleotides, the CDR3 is TGTGCCAGCAGTCGGCGAAGGGGGCGGGATGGGGAAGAGACCCAGTACTTC.

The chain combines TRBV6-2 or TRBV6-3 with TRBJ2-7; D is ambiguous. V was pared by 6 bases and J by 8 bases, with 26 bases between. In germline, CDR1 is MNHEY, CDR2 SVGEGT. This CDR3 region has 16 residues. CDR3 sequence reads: CASSTPRTDGFLKQYF. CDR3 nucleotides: TGTGCCAGCAGCACCCCGAGGACGGACGGCTTCTTGAAGCAGTACTTC.

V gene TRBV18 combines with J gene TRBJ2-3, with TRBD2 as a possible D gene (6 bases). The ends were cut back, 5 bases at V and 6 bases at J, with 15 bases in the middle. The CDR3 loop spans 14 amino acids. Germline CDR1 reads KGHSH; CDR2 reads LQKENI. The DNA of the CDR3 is TGTGCCAGCTCAACCGTAGCGGTCAGGGATACGCAGTATTTT. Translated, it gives CASSTVAVRDTQYF.

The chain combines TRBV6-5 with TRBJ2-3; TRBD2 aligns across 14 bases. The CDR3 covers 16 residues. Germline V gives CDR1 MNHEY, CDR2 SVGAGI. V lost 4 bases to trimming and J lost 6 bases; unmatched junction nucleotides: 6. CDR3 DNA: TGTGCCAGCAGTTGGGGACTAGCGGGAGAGGCCGATACGCAGTATTTT. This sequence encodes CASSWGLAGEADTQYF.

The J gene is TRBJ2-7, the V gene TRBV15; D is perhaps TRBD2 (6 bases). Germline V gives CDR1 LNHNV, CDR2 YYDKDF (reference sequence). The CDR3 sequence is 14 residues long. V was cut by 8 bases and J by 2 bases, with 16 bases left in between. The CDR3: CATGEARRPYEQYF. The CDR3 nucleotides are TGTGCCACCGGGGAGGCACGGAGACCCTACGAGCAGTACTTC.

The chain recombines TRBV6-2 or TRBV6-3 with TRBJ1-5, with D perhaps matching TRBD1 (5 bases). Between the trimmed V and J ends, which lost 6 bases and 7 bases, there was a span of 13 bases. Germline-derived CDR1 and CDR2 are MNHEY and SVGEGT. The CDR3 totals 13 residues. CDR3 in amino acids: CASRWTNGQPQHF. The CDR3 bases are TGTGCCAGCAGATGGACAAACGGACAGCCCCAGCATTTT.

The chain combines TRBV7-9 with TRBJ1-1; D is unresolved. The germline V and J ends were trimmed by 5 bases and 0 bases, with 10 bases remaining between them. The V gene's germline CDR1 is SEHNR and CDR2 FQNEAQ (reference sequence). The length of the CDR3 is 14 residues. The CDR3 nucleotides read TGTGCCAGCAGCGTAGTAGGAGTGAACACTGAAGCTTTCTTT. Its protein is CASSVVGVNTEAFF.

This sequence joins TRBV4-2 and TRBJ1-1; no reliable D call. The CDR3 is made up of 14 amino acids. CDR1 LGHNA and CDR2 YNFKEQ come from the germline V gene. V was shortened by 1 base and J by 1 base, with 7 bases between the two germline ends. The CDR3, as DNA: TGTGCCAGCAGCCAAGGTGATGAGAACACTGAAGCTTTCTTT. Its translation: CASSQGDENTEAFF.